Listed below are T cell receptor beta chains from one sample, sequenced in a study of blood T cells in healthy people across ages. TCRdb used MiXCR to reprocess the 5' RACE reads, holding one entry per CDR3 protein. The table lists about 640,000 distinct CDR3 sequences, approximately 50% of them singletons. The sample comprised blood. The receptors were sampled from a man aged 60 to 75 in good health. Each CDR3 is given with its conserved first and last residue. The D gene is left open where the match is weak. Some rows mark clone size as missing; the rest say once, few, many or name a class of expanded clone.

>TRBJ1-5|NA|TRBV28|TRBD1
TGTGCCAGCCTCGGACAGGGTTCGTCATTCAATCAGCCCCAGCATTTT
CASLGQGSSFNQPQHF
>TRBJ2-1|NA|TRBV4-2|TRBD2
TGTGCCAGCAGCCAAGGACCGGCCTCTAGCGGGGGGGCTAATGAGCAGTTCTTC
CASSQGPASSGGANEQFF
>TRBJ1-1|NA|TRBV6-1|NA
TGTGCCAGCAGTGATAGAGGGCGTGGCAGGGTCACTGAAGCTTTCTTT
CASSDRGRGRVTEAFF
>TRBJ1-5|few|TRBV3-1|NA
TGTGCCAGCAGCCAAGTTGGTAGAAATCAGCCCCAGCATTTT
CASSQVGRNQPQHF
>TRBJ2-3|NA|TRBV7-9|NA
TGTGCCAGCAGCTCCTTCTTTAGCACAGATACGCAGTATTTT
CASSSFFSTDTQYF
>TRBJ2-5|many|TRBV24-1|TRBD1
TGTGCCACCAGTTACAGGGGACAAGAGACCCAGTACTTC
CATSYRGQETQYF
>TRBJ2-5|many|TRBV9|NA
TGTGCCAGCAGCCCCGATCTGGGGTGGATAAAGACCCAGTACTTC
CASSPDLGWIKTQYF
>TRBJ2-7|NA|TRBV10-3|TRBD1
TGTGCCATCAGTGACCCGGGACAGGGGGCCTACGAGCAGTACTTC
CAISDPGQGAYEQYF
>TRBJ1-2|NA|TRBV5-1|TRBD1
TGCGCCAGCAGCTTGGCACAGGGGTCGTTAGATGGCTACACCTTC
CASSLAQGSLDGYTF
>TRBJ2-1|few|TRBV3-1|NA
TGTGCCAGCAGCCAAGAGAATAGTAATGAGCAGTTCTTC
CASSQENSNEQFF
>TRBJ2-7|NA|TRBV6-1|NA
TGTGCCTTGGAGGGAGTAGTACACGAGCAGTACTTC
CALEGVVHEQYF
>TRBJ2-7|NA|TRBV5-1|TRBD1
TGCGCCAGCCAGGATGGGACAGGGGGCTACGAGCAGTACTTC
CASQDGTGGYEQYF
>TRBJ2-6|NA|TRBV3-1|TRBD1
TGTGCCAGCAGCCTCCAGGGACAGGGTTCTGGGGCCAACGTCCTGACTTTC
CASSLQGQGSGANVLTF
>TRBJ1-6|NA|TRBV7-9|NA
TGTGCCAGCAGCTTAGGAGGGGAATCACCCCTCCACTTT
CASSLGGESPLHF
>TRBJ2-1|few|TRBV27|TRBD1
TGTGCCAGCAGTACAGGGGGATGGTCCTACAATGAGCAGTTCTTC
CASSTGGWSYNEQFF
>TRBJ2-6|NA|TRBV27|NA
TGTGCCTCGGCTTCGGGTGGGGCCAACGTCCTGACTTTC
CASASGGANVLTF
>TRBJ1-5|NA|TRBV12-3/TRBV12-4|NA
TGTGCCAGTACCAACAACAATCAGCCCCAGCATTTT
CASTNNNQPQHF
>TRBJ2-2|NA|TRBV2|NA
TGTGCCAGCAGTGAAGGGAAAAACACCGGGGAGCTGTTTTTT
CASSEGKNTGELFF
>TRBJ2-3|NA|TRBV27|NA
TGTGCCAGCAGTTTCGGTCTGACCACAGATACGCAGTATTTT
CASSFGLTTDTQYF
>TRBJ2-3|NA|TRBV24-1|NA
TGTGCCACCAGCGCTCGGACGGGCCTTAAAACAGATACGCAGTATTTT
CATSARTGLKTDTQYF
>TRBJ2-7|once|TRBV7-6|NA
TGTGCCAGCAGCGTAGATGGCAGGGACCACGAGCAGTACTTC
CASSVDGRDHEQYF
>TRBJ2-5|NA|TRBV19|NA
TGTGCCAGTAGCCGTCGGAGGGGCGTCCGGGCACAAGAGACCCAGTACTTC
CASSRRRGVRAQETQYF
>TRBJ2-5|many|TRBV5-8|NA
TGTGCCAGCAGGGGAACAGGAGAAGAGACCCAGTACTTC
CASRGTGEETQYF
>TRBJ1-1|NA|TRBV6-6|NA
TGTGCCAGCACAGGATTAGGGACTGAAGCTTTCTTT
CASTGLGTEAFF
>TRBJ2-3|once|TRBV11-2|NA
TGTGCCAGCAGCCCAGTGGGCGGTCCAGGCACAGATACGCAGTATTTT
CASSPVGGPGTDTQYF
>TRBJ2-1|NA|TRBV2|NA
TGTGCCAGCACCACCCCAGCGGGCGGGGAGCAGTTCTTC
CASTTPAGGEQFF
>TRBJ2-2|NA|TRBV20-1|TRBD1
TGCAGTGCTAGCTTGGGGACAGTAGAAACCGGGGAGCTGTTTTTT
CSASLGTVETGELFF
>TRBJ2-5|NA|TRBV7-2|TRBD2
TGTGCCAGCAGCTTAGCATGGGCTAGCGGGGGACAAGAGACCCAGTACTTC
CASSLAWASGGQETQYF
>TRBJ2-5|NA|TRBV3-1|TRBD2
TGTGCCAGCAGCCCCCGAGGACTAGCGGCGGGGGAGACCCAGTACTTC
CASSPRGLAAGETQYF
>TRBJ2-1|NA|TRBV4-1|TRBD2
TGCGCCGGCAGCCAAGGGCGGGGGGAATACAATGAGCAGTTCTTC
CAGSQGRGEYNEQFF
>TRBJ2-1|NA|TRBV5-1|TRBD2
TGCGCCAGCAGCTTGGTCGGAAGCGGGGGGTTCTCCTACAATGAGCAGTTCTTC
CASSLVGSGGFSYNEQFF
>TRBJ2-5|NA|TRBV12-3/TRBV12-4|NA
TGTGCCAGCAGTGCCGGGACTTTCCCGGAGACCCAGTACTTC
CASSAGTFPETQYF
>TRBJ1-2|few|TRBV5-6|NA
TGTGCCAGCAGTCTGGGGGCGGCTTTGTATGGCTACACCTTC
CASSLGAALYGYTF
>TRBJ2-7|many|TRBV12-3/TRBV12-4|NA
TGTGCCAGCAGTCGGGACACGTCCTACGAGCAGTACTTC
CASSRDTSYEQYF
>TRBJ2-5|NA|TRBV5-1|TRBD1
TGCGCCAGCAGCCGGACAGGGCCCTACAATGAGCAGTACTTC
CASSRTGPYNEQYF
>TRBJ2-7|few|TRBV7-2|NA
TGTGCCAGCAGTCTCACAGTTCTCTACGAGCAGTACTTC
CASSLTVLYEQYF
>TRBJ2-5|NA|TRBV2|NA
TGTGCCAGCAGGACAGGTTCACTGAAGACCCAGTACTTC
CASRTGSLKTQYF
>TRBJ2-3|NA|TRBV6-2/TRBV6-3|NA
TGTGCCAGCAGGAACGACGAGAGGGGTACGCAGTATTTT
CASRNDERGTQYF
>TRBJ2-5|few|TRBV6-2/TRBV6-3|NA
TGTGCCAGCAGTTCCCCAGGACAAACTGAAGAGACCCAGTACTTC
CASSSPGQTEETQYF
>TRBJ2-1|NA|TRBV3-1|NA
TGTGCCAGCAGCCAAGTCGAGGACAATGAGCAGTTCTTC
CASSQVEDNEQFF
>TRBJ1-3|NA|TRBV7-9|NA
TGTGCCAGCAGCTTACTGAACTCTGGAAACACCATATATTTT
CASSLLNSGNTIYF
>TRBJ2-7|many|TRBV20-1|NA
TGCAGTGCTAGACCGGGACACAGCTCCTACGAGCAGTACTTC
CSARPGHSSYEQYF
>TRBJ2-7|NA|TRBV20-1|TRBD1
TGCAGTGCTAGTTGGGGGACAGAGCCCGAGCAGTACTTC
CSASWGTEPEQYF
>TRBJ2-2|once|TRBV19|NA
TGTGCCAGTAGTAGTCCGGGGGACACCGGGGAGCTGTTTTTT
CASSSPGDTGELFF
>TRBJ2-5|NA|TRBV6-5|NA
TGTGCCAGTAAGACAGGCGATCAAGAGACCCAGTACTTC
CASKTGDQETQYF
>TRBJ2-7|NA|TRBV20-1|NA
TGCAGTGCTAGAGACTACGAAGTTGGGACATCTTCCTACGAGCAGTACTTC
CSARDYEVGTSSYEQYF
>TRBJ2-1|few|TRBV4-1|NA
TGCGCCAGCAGCCAAGACAGGGGGGGTTACAATGAGCAGTTCTTC
CASSQDRGGYNEQFF
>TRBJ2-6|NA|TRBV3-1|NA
TGTGCCAGCAGTCCTACCTCTACTAGATCTGGGGCCAACGTCCTGACTTTC
CASSPTSTRSGANVLTF
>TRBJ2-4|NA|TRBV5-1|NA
TGCGCCAGCAGCCCGGGATCCGGGACAACCGATAGTCTCTTC
CASSPGSGTTDSLF
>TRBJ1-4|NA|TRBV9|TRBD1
TGTGCCAGCAGCGGACCGGACAGGGAAACTAATGAAAAACTGTTTTTT
CASSGPDRETNEKLFF
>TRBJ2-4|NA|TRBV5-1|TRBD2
TGCGCCAACAGCTGGGCCTCGGGGAGCGGGGGTAGGAACATTCAGTACTTC
CANSWASGSGGRNIQYF
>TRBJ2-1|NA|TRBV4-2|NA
TGTGCCAGCAGCCAAGAAAGCGCCTTCTCCTACAATGAGCAGTTCTTC
CASSQESAFSYNEQFF